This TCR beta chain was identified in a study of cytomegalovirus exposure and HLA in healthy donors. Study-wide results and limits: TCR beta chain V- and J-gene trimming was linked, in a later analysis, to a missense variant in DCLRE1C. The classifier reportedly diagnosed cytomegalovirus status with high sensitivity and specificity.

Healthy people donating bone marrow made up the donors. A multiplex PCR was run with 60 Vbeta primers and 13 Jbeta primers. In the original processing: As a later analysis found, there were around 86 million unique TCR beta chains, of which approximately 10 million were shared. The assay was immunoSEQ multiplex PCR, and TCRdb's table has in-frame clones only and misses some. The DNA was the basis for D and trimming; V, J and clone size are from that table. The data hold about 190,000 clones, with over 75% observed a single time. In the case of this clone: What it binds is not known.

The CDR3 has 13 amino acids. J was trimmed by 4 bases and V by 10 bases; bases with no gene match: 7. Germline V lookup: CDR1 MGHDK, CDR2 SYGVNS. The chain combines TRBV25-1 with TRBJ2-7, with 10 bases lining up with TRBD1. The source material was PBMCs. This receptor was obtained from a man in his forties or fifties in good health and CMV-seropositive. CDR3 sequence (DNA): TGTGCCATTGGACAGGGGGGGAGTTACGAGCAGTACTTC. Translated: CAIGQGGSYEQYF.